This T cell receptor beta chain was recovered during a study of blood T cells in healthy people across ages. A J-beta primer mix and a sample-barcoded 5' primer were used in a second PCR of roughly 7 to 12 cycles. TCRdb itself ran the 5' RACE reads through MiXCR, one entry per CDR3 protein. The sample lists 920,000 or so distinct CDR3 sequences, 40% to 55% occurring once. Trimming left V 4 bases short and J 1 base short, with 14 bases between. Germline lookup yields CDR1 SGHRS and CDR2 YFSETQ. The CDR3 has 15 residues. The source of this sequence is a woman in her fifties or sixties in good health. The rearrangement links TRBV5-1 to TRBJ1-1; TRBD1 might be the D (5 bases). The sequencing input was blood. As DNA, the CDR3 is TGCGCCAGCAGCGTGGGACTCGACGGGAACACTGAAGCTTTCTTT. It is translated as CASSVGLDGNTEAFF.